This passage covers 21 T cell receptor beta chains from one sample sequenced in a study of T cell repertoires in cytomegalovirus infection. TCRdb re-called the reads with MiXCR, one entry per CDR3 protein. The top ten hold around 16% of the sample, which has around 260,000 distinct CDR3 sequences, 9.1% seen once. Material for sequencing was PBMCs. These receptors were taken from a human donor in good health (CMV status not recorded). Some clones in this sample may be carry-over from other donors' samples.

In its sample, this clonotype was seen many times. The chain carries TRBV7-2 and TRBJ1-2; no clear D. The germline V gene has CDR1 SGHTA and CDR2 FQGNSA. Deletions cut 2 bases from V and 4 bases from J, with 8 bases between. The CDR3 sequence is 13 residues long. This chain's CDR3 is CASSLSDSYGYTF. DNA of the CDR3: TGTGCCAGCAGCTTAAGCGATAGCTATGGCTACACCTTC.

Ten or more counts support this clonotype. The chain is built from TRBV28 and TRBJ1-6; tentative D call: TRBD1 (5 bases). Germline lookup yields CDR1 MDHEN and CDR2 SYDVKM. The CDR3 totals 12 residues. The germline V and J ends were trimmed by 6 bases and 7 bases, with 7 bases remaining between them. CDR3 sequence (DNA): TGTGCCAGCAGGGAGGGGAATTCACCCCTCCACTTT. Translated, it gives CASREGNSPLHF.

This rearrangement joins TRBV29-1 to TRBJ2-5, with D tentatively TRBD1 (6 bases). Germline-derived CDR1 and CDR2 are SQVTM and ANQGSEA. CDR3 length equals 11 residues. V was shortened by 4 bases and J by 6 bases, with 9 bases between the two germline ends. The CDR3 DNA reads TGCAGCGTTGTGGGGGCCCAGACCCAGTACTTC. Its protein is CSVVGAQTQYF.

This clonotype has at least ten counts. In DNA, the CDR3 is TGTGCCAGCAGCTCGGGACAGGGATACTCCTACGAGCAGTACTTC. Its protein product is CASSSGQGYSYEQYF. V gene TRBV7-2 combines with J gene TRBJ2-7, with 9 nucleotides matching TRBD1. V shed 4 bases and J 0 bases; nucleotides not matched to a gene: 4. CDR1 SGHTA and CDR2 FQGNSA come from the germline V gene. CDR3 size: 15 residues.

This clonotype came up many times. This chain links TRBV7-2 with TRBJ1-5; tentative D call: TRBD1 (6 bases). This CDR3 spans 16 amino acids. CDR1 and CDR2 from the germline V gene are SGHTA and FQGNSA. The germline V and J ends were trimmed by 6 bases and 0 bases, with 15 bases remaining between them. For the CDR3, the DNA is TGTGCCAGCAGTTCTACCTGGGACATTAGCAATCAGCCCCAGCATTTT. Its translation: CASSSTWDISNQPQHF.

The gene calls are TRBV19 and TRBJ1-1; the D gene is possibly TRBD1 (5 bases). Germline CDR1 reads LNHDA; CDR2 reads SQIVND (reference sequence). Trimming took 7 bases from V and 1 from J, leaving 10 bases between them. This CDR3 has 13 residues. The CDR3 DNA reads as TGTGCCAGTAAGGGACGGCAGAACACTGAAGCTTTCTTT. It encodes CASKGRQNTEAFF. Based on the CDR3 plus reference TRBV19 and TRBJ1-1, the full variable domain is DGGITQSPKYLFRKEGQNVTLSCEQNLNHDAMYWYRQDPGQGLRLIYYSQIVNDFQKGDIAEGYSVSREKKESFPLTVTSAQKNPTAFYLCASKGRQNTEAFFGQGTRLTVV.

This clonotype was found a few times. This chain joins TRBV29-1 and TRBJ2-7, with a weak D call TRBD1 (6 bases). The germline CDR1 and CDR2 sequences are SQVTM and ANQGSEA. V gave up 4 bases and J gave up 7 bases, with 20 bases separating them. CDR3 length: 14 residues. The chain's CDR3 is CSVVQVSGVSEQYF. CDR3 nucleotide sequence: TGCAGCGTTGTCCAGGTCTCAGGGGTGTCGGAGCAGTACTTC.

Only a few counts were recorded for this clonotype. J is TRBJ1-2 and V is TRBV7-8; D gene uncertain. This CDR3 has 13 residues. With 5 bases removed from V and 9 bases from J, the gap between germline ends came to 16 bases. Germline CDR1 reads SGHVS; CDR2 reads FQNEAQ. CDR3 residues: CASSHNRDGSYTF. CDR3 bases: TGTGCCAGCAGCCACAACCGCGACGGGAGCTACACCTTC. Together with reference TRBV7-8 and TRBJ1-2, the CDR3 gives the full variable domain: GAGVSQSPRYKVAKRGQDVALRCDPISGHVSLFWYQQALGQGPEFLTYFQNEAQLDKSGLPSDRFFAERPEGSVSTLKIQRTQQEDSAVYLCASSHNRDGSYTFGSGTRLTVV.

Note on this clonotype: With a much larger clone just one base away, this may be a read error. This CDR3 fails to terminate in the conserved phenylalanine or tryptophan, so it likely reflects a read error. The rearrangement joins TRBV7-2 to TRBJ2-1; tentative D call: TRBD1 (5 bases). The V gene's germline CDR1 is SGHTA and CDR2 FQGNSA. CDR3 size: 15 residues. V was cut by 5 bases and J by 4 bases, with 15 bases left in between. This chain's CDR3 is CASSPMGLRYNEQFY. In DNA form, the CDR3 reads TGTGCCAGCAGCCCCATGGGGCTCAGATACAATGAGCAGTTCTAC.

This clonotype was seen repeatedly, ten times or more. This sequence joins TRBV7-2 and TRBJ1-5; 12 bases align to TRBD1. The CDR3 covers 18 residues. J gave up 6 bases and V 1 base, and 10 bases lay outside the gene matches. The germline CDR1 and CDR2 sequences are SGHTA and FQGNSA. CDR3 bases: TGTGCCAGCAGCTTAGTCTCAGGGACAGGGGGCGCGCGTCAGCCCCAGCATTTT. Translating gives CASSLVSGTGGARQPQHF.

This clonotype was recorded a few times. The chain links TRBV7-2 to TRBJ2-7; perhaps D is TRBD1 or TRBD2 (5 bases each). Between the trimmed V and J ends, which lost 5 bases and 7 bases, there was a span of 18 bases. The CDR3 consists of 14 residues. Germline CDR1 reads SGHTA; CDR2 reads FQGNSA. CDR3 amino acids: CASSLRDPPGEQYF. For the CDR3, the DNA is TGTGCCAGCAGCCTAAGGGACCCCCCAGGGGAGCAGTACTTC. Full variable domain (remainder filled in from reference TRBV7-2 and TRBJ2-7): GAGVSQSPSNKVTEKGKDVELRCDPISGHTALYWYRQSLGQGLEFLIYFQGNSAPDKSGLPSDRFSAERTGGSVSTLTIQRTQQEDSAVYLCASSLRDPPGEQYFGPGTRLTVT.

This clonotype was recorded at least ten times. The J gene is TRBJ2-1, the V gene TRBV7-2; D could derive from TRBD1 or TRBD2 (7 bases each). V shed 0 bases and J shed 4 bases, with 13 bases lying between them. CDR3 size: 16 residues. CDR1 and CDR2 (germline): SGHTA, FQGNSA. In DNA, the CDR3 is TGTGCCAGCAGCTTAGCGCCAGGGGGGGGGTACAATGAGCAGTTCTTC. Protein product: CASSLAPGGGYNEQFF.

This clonotype was seen ten or more times. This chain uses TRBV19 with TRBJ1-2; no reliable D call. CDR3 length: 14 residues. CDR1 is LNHDA and CDR2 is SQIVND in the germline V gene (reference sequence). The germline V and J ends were trimmed by 4 bases and 4 bases, with 13 bases remaining between them. The CDR3 sequence: CASSRGLDGYGYTF. CDR3 bases: TGTGCCAGTAGTAGAGGATTGGACGGCTATGGCTACACCTTC. Complete variable domain (other parts from reference TRBV19 and TRBJ1-2): DGGITQSPKYLFRKEGQNVTLSCEQNLNHDAMYWYRQDPGQGLRLIYYSQIVNDFQKGDIAEGYSVSREKKESFPLTVTSAQKNPTAFYLCASSRGLDGYGYTFGSGTRLTVV.

This clonotype appeared many times. The V gene is TRBV7-6, the J gene TRBJ1-2; D is possibly TRBD1 (5 bases). V dropped 4 bases and J dropped 8 bases, with 20 bases sitting between them. This CDR3 comprises 15 residues. Germline values: CDR1 SGHVS, CDR2 FNYEAQ. The CDR3 region is CASSSLQVGNRGYTF. The CDR3 region has the DNA TGTGCCAGCAGCTCCCTACAGGTCGGAAACCGAGGCTACACCTTC.

This clonotype appeared many times. The V call is TRBV7-2, the J call TRBJ2-7; D call uncertain. There are 17 residues in the CDR3. Germline assignment: CDR1 SGHTA and CDR2 FQGNSA. Trimming took off 1 base at V and 4 bases at J, with 20 bases between the two ends. CDR3 coding DNA: TGTGCCAGCAGCTTAGTAAAGGGCGGCGGAAGAATGTACGAGCAGTACTTC. Its protein product is CASSLVKGGGRMYEQYF.

The chain recombines TRBV4-1 with TRBJ1-6; D is ambiguous. Trimming removed 1 base at V and 0 bases at J, with 13 bases between. Looked up from germline, CDR1 is MGHRA and CDR2 is YSYEKL. The CDR3 has 18 amino acids. DNA for the CDR3: TGCGCCAGCAGCCAAGCGGGCCAGGATAGCTCCTATAATTCACCCCTCCACTTT. Translation: CASSQAGQDSSYNSPLHF.

This clonotype occurred many times. The rearrangement joins TRBV7-9 to TRBJ1-2; possibly TRBD1 for D (5 bases). Germline V gene lookup returns CDR1 SEHNR and CDR2 FQNEAQ (reference sequence). Between the trimmed V and J ends, which lost 0 bases and 8 bases, there was a span of 10 bases. The CDR3 spans 13 residues. CDR3 protein: CASSLATEGGYTF. CDR3 DNA: TGTGCCAGCAGCTTAGCGACCGAGGGGGGCTACACCTTC.

This clonotype has a handful of counts. The V and J genes are TRBV6-2 or TRBV6-3 and TRBJ2-3; 7 bases fit TRBD2. The CDR3 is 15 amino acids. V trimming: 0 bases; J trimming: 5 bases; junction bases outside the gene matches: 5. Germline V gene lookup returns CDR1 MNHEY and CDR2 SVGEGT. For the CDR3, the DNA is TGTGCCAGCAGTTACTCGAGCGGGGCCGGAGATACGCAGTATTTT. It codes for CASSYSSGAGDTQYF.

This clonotype was detected ten times or more. J is TRBJ1-1 and V is TRBV7-6; D call uncertain. V was shortened by 2 bases and J by 3 bases, with 7 bases between the two germline ends. CDR1 is SGHVS and CDR2 is FNYEAQ in the germline V gene. The CDR3 runs to 13 residues. The CDR3 sequence is CASSLTVYTEAFF. CDR3 DNA: TGTGCCAGCAGCTTAACGGTTTACACTGAAGCTTTCTTT. The full variable domain, rest sourced from reference TRBV7-6 and TRBJ1-1, is GAGVSQSPRYKVTKRGQDVALRCDPISGHVSLYWYRQALGQGPEFLTYFNYEAQQDKSGLPNDRFSAERPEGSISTLTIQRTEQRDSAMYRCASSLTVYTEAFFGQGTRLTVV.

This clonotype has just a few counts. This chain links TRBV7-2 with TRBJ2-3; no clear D. Per the germline V gene, CDR1 is SGHTA and CDR2 is FQGNSA. The CDR3 has 13 residues. Trimming cost V 8 bases and J 0 bases, with 9 bases left between them. The CDR3 protein is CASRTLSTDTQYF. CDR3 DNA sequence: TGTGCCAGCCGAACTCTGAGCACAGATACGCAGTATTTT.

This clonotype has at least ten counts. The CDR3 loop is CASSPAVQGGYTF. DNA of the CDR3: TGTGCCAGCAGTCCCGCGGTCCAAGGGGGCTACACCTTC. This rearrangement joins TRBV5-4 to TRBJ1-2; D uncertain. CDR3 length equals 13 residues. Germline CDR1 reads SGHNT; CDR2 reads YYREEE (reference sequence). Trimming pared 5 bases from V and 8 bases from J, leaving 16 bases between.